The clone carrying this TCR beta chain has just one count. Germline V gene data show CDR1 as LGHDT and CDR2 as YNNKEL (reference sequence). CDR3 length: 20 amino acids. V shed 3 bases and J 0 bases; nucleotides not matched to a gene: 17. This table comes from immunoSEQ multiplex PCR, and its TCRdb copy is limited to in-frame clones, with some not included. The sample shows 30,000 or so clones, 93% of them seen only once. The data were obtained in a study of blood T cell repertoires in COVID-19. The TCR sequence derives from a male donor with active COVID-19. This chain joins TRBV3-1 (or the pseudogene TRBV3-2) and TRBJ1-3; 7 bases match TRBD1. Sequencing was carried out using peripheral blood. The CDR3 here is CASSHPGTANRFYSGNTIYF. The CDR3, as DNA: TGTGCCAGCAGCCACCCAGGGACAGCGAACCGATTTTACTCTGGAAACACCATATATTTT.